The source of this T cell receptor beta chain is a study of blood T cell repertoires in COVID-19. Germline CDR1 is SGDLS and CDR2 is YYNGEE. The length of the CDR3 is 15 residues. The V gene lost 4 bases and the J gene lost 4 bases, with 15 bases spanning the gap. This table comes from immunoSEQ multiplex PCR, and its TCRdb copy is limited to in-frame clones, with some not included. In the table there are about 170,000 clones, around 88% of which are singletons. This clonotype originated in a woman aged 70-85 years who had recovered from COVID-19. The V call is TRBV9, the J call TRBJ1-5, with unresolved D. Sequences were obtained from peripheral blood. CDR3 region: CASSPGITENQPQHF. The CDR3 coding sequence is TGTGCCAGCAGCCCCGGGATTACGGAAAATCAGCCCCAGCATTTT.